This T cell receptor (beta chain) was identified during a study of preoperative IRX-2 immunotherapy in early breast cancer. CDR1 is SGHRS, CDR2 YFSETQ, per germline. The CDR3 contains 18 residues. V shed 2 bases, J shed 0 bases, and the junction held 7 bases outside the gene matches. Libraries were prepared by immunoSEQ multiplex PCR; TCRdb keeps only in-frame clonotypes and omits some of them. The sample carries about 45,000 clones, roughly 77% recorded once. Described treatment: preoperative locoregional IRX-2 cytokine immunotherapy. This sequence was found in a human donor with breast cancer. The chain combines TRBV5-1 with TRBJ2-6; 8 positions match TRBD2. Sequencing used tumor tissue, obtained after IRX-2 immunotherapy. The CDR3 DNA sequence: TGCGCCAGCAGCTTACAAAGCGGGGGCAGCTCTGGGGCCAACGTCCTGACTTTC. It is translated as CASSLQSGGSSGANVLTF. Filled out from reference TRBV5-1 and TRBJ2-6, the complete variable domain reads KAGVTQTPRYLIKTRGQQVTLSCSPISGHRSVSWYQQTPGQGLQFLFEYFSETQRNKGNFPGRFSGRQFSNSRSEMNVSTLELGDSALYLCASSLQSGGSSGANVLTFGAGSRLTVL.